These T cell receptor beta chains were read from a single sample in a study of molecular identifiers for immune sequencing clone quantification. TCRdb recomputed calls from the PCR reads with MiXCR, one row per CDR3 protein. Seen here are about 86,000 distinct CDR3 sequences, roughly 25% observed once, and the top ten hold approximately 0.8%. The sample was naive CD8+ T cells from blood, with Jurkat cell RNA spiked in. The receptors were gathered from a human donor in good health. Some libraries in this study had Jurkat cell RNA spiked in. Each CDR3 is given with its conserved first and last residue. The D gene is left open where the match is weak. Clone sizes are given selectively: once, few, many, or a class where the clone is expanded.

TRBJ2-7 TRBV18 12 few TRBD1 TGTGCCAGCGCAGACAGGGCCTACGAGCAGTACTTC CASADRAYEQYF
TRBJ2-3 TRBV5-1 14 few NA TGCGCCAGCAGCTCCAACTCAGGAACAGATACGCAGTATTTT CASSSNSGTDTQYF
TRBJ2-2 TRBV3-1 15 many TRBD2 TGTGCCAGCAGAACGACTAGCGGGAGTTCCGGGGAGCTGTTTTTT CASRTTSGSSGELFF
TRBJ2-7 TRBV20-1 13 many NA TGCAGTGCTAGAGGGACTGACGAACACGAGCAGTACTTC CSARGTDEHEQYF
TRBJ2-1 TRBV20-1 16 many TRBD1 TGCAGTGCTAGATGGACAGGCGGATACTCCTACAATGAGCAGTTCTTC CSARWTGGYSYNEQFF
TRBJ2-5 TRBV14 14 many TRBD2 TGTGCCAGCAGCCAAGACGGGAGGGTCGGGACCCAGTACTTC CASSQDGRVGTQYF
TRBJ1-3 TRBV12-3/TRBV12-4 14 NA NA TGTGCCAGCAGTTTAGCGACAGGAGGAAACACCATATATTTT CASSLATGGNTIYF
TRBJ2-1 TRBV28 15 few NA TGTGCCAGCAGTTTAGAGGACAGAGCTTACAATGAGCAGTTCTTC CASSLEDRAYNEQFF
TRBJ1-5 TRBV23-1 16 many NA TGCGCCAGCAGTCAATCTCCGGTTCCGGGCAATCAGCCCCAGCATTTT CASSQSPVPGNQPQHF
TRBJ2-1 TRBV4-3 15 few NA TGCGCCAGCAGCCAAGGGTCGGGAGCAGGTAATGAGCAGTTCTTC CASSQGSGAGNEQFF
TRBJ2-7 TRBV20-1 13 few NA TGCAGTGCCACCACGATGGGGGTCTACGAGCAGTACTTC CSATTMGVYEQYF
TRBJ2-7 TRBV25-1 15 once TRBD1 TGTGCCAGCAGTGGTTGGGACAGGGGGCCCCACGAGCAGTACTTC CASSGWDRGPHEQYF
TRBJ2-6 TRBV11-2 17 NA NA TGTGCCAGCAGCGTCCGGGGCGACCAGACTGGGGCCAACGTCCTGACTTTC CASSVRGDQTGANVLTF
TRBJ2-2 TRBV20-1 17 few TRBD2 TGCAGTGCTAGAGATCTGACTAGCGGGAGGGGCACCGGGGAGCTGTTTTTT CSARDLTSGRGTGELFF
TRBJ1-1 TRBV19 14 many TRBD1 TGTGCCAGTAGTATGGGGACAGGAGGGACTGAAGCTTTCTTT CASSMGTGGTEAFF
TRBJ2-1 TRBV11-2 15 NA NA TGTGCCAGCAGCCTCCTGCCGGGGCTCGGGAATGAGCAGTTCTTC CASSLLPGLGNEQFF
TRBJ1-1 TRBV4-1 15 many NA TGCGCCAGCAGCCAAAAAGGACAGATGAACACTGAAGCTTTCTTT CASSQKGQMNTEAFF
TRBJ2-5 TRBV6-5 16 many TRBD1 TGTGCCAGCAGTTACGAACCAGGGACAGGGGAGGAGACCCAGTACTTC CASSYEPGTGEETQYF
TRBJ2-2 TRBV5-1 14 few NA TGCGCCATCCGCTCCCGCGAGAACACCGGGGAGCTGTTTTTT CAIRSRENTGELFF
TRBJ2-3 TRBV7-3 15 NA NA TGTGCCAGCAGCTCCGATGGGTCCCTTATAGATACGCAGTATTTT CASSSDGSLIDTQYF
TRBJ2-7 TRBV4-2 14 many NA TGTGCCAGCAGCCAAGATTCAGGGGCCTACGAGCAGTACTTC CASSQDSGAYEQYF
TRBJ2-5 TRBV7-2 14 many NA TGTGCCAGCAGCCCTACAGGGTCATGGGAGACCCAGTACTTC CASSPTGSWETQYF
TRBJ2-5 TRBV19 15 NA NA TGTGCCAGTAGTATGAGGCTAGCGAGGCAAGAGACCCAGTACTTC CASSMRLARQETQYF
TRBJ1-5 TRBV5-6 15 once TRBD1 TGTGCGAGCAGCACCCGACAGGGGCCTTATCAGCGCCAGCATTTT CASSTRQGPYQRQHF
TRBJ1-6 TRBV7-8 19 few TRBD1 TGTGCCAGCAGCCACCGGGACAGGGGGCTCCGAACCTATAATTCACCCCTCCACTTT CASSHRDRGLRTYNSPLHF
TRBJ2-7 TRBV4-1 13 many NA TGCGCCAGCAGCCGAACGAGTTTGGGCGAGCAGTACTTC CASSRTSLGEQYF
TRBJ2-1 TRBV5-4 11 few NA TGTGCCAGCAGTCGGGACAATGAGCAGTTCTTC CASSRDNEQFF
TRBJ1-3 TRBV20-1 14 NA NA TGCAGTGCCCGCGAGTCGGGGTACGGAAACACCATATATTTT CSARESGYGNTIYF
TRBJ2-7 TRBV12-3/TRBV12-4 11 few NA TGTGCCAGCAGTTACCTTAGCGAGCAGTACTTC CASSYLSEQYF
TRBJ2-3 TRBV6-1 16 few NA TGTGCCAGCAGTGAACTACTAGGACAAAACACAGATACGCAGTATTTT CASSELLGQNTDTQYF
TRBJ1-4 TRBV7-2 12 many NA TGTGCCAGCAGCTTTCTTAATGAAAAACTGTTTTTT CASSFLNEKLFF